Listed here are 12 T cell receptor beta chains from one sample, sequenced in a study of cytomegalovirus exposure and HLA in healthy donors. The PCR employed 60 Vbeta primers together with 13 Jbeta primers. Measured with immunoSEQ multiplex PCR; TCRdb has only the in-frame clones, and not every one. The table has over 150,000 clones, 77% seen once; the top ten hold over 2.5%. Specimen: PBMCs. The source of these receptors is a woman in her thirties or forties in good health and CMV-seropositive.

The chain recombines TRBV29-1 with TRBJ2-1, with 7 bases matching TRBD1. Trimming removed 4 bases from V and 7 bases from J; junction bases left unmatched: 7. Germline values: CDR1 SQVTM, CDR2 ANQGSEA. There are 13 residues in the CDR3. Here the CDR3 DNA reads TGCAGCGTTGGGGACAGCTTAGTGAATGAGCAGTTCTTC. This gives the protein CSVGDSLVNEQFF.

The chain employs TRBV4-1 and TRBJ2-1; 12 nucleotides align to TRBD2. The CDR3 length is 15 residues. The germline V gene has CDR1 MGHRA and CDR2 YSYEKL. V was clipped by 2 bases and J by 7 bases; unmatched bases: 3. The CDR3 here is CASSQLAGGRNEQFF. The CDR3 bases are TGCGCCAGCAGCCAACTAGCGGGGGGGCGGAATGAGCAGTTCTTC.

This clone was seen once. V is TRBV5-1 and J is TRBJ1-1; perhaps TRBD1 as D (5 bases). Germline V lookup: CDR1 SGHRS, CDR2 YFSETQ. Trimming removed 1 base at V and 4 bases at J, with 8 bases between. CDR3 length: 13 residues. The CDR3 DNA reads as TGCGCCAGCAGCTTGAACGGGGGCACTGAAGCTTTCTTT. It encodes CASSLNGGTEAFF.

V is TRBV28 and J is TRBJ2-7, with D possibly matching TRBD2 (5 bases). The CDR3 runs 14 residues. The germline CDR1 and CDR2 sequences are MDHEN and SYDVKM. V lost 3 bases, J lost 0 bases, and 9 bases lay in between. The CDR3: CASSLGGLSYEQYF. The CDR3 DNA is TGTGCCAGCAGTTTGGGCGGGCTCTCCTACGAGCAGTACTTC.

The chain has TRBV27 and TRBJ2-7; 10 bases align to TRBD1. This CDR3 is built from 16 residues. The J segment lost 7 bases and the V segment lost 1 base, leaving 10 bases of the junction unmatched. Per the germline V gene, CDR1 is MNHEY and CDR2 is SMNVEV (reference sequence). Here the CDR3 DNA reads TGTGCCAGCAGTTTATTCTTCAGACAGGGGGCGCGGGAGCAGTACTTC. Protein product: CASSLFFRQGAREQYF.

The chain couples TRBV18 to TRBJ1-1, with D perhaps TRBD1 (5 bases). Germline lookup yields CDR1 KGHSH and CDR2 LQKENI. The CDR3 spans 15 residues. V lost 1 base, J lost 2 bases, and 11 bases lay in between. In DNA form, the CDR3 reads TGTGCCAGCTCACCACGGGGGGAGCCCAACACTGAAGCTTTCTTT. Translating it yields CASSPRGEPNTEAFF.

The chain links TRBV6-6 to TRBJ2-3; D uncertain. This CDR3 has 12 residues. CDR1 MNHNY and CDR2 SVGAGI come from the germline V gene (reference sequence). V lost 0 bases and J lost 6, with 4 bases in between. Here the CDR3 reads CASSYSQDTQYF. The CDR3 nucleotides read TGTGCCAGCAGTTACTCCCAGGATACGCAGTATTTT.

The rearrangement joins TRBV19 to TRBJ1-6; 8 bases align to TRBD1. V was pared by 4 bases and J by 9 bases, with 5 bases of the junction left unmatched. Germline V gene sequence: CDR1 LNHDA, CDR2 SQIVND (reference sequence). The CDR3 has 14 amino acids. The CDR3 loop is CASSRTGQASPLHF. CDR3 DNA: TGTGCCAGTAGTAGGACAGGGCAGGCTTCACCCCTCCACTTT.

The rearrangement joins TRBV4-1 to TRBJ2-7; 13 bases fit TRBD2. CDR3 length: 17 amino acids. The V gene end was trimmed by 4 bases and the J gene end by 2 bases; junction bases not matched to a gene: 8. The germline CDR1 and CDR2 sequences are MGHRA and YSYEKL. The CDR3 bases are TGCGCCAGCAGCCGGGATTGGACTAGCGGGAGAACCTACGAGCAGTACTTC. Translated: CASSRDWTSGRTYEQYF.

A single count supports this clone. CDR3 DNA sequence: TGTGCCTGGAGTGCCTGGCAGGGATCCCACGAGCAGTACTTC. Translating it yields CAWSAWQGSHEQYF. The rearrangement uses TRBV30 and TRBJ2-7, with a tentative D call TRBD1 (5 bases). This CDR3 region has 14 residues. Between the trimmed V and J ends, which lost 1 base and 5 bases, there was a span of 15 bases. CDR1 is GTSNPN, CDR2 SVGIG, per germline (reference sequence).

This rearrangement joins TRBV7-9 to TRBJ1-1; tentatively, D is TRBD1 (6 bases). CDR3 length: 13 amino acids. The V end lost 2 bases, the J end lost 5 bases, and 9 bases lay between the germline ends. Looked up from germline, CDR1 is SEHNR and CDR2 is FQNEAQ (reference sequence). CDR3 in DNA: TGTGCCAGCAGCTTACAGGGGTGGACTGAAGCTTTCTTT. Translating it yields CASSLQGWTEAFF.

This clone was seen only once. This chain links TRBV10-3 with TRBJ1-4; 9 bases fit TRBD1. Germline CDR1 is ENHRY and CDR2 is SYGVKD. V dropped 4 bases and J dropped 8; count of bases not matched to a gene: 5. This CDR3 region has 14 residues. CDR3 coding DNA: TGTGCCATCAGTGCACAGGGGGCTGGAGAAAAACTGTTTTTT. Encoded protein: CAISAQGAGEKLFF.